Detailed here is one T cell receptor (beta chain). No antigen is known for it. No clone much larger than this one lies a single base away; base qualities are absent. The CDR3 holds 13 amino acids from the cysteine to the phenylalanine. Only the CDR3 part of the read is kept: 39 bases, read in frame from the first base. The junction shows trimming of 3 bases on V and 5 bases on J, plus 7 bases between the germline ends. The ViraFEST assay stimulated PBMC with viral peptide pools and then used TCR sequencing to identify antigen-specific CD4+ T cell clonotypes by expansion. After 10 to 11 days of culture, CD4+ T cells were isolated with the EasySep CD4+ T cell isolation kit. The absence of prior SARS-CoV-2 infection in healthy vaccine recipients was confirmed by negative nucleocapsid antibodies before and after vaccination. Two million PBMC per well were cultured with around 9.8 ug/ml peptides in IMDM containing around 4.6% human AB serum, approximately 9.9 IU/ml IL-2 and gentamicin. On days 3 and 7, half of the culture medium was replaced with fresh IL-2-containing medium. Unless noted otherwise, every peptide stimulation condition was grown in triplicate wells. Using Ficoll-Paque Plus gradient centrifugation, PBMC were separated from whole blood and then either used fresh or cryopreserved at -140C. The overlapping peptide pools covered the spike proteins of SARS-CoV-2 as well as those of the common cold coronaviruses HCoV-NL63, HCoV-OC43 and HCoV-229E. Genomic DNA was extracted from cultured CD4+ T cells with the QIAamp micro DNA kit.

The data derive from a study of vaccination effects on CD4 cells after COVID-19 (dated by TCRdb to the early 2020s). Regarding the complete study: Each participant received two doses of an mRNA SARS-CoV-2 vaccine, either BNT162b2 or mRNA-1273. SARS-CoV-2 spike-specific CD4+ TCR repertoires were compared before and after mRNA vaccination in COVID-19 convalescent patients and in infection-naive vaccine recipients. The full study included 10 COVID-19 convalescent patients and a few SARS-CoV-2-naive healthy vaccine recipients. The Oncomine TCR Beta short-read assay on an Illumina iSeq 100 was used to sequence cultures from other donors in the study.

General conclusions and limits of the study: In healthy vaccine recipients, vaccine-induced clones were almost all SARS-CoV-2 mono-reactive, with only 1 of 255 being cross-reactive with common cold coronaviruses. Clones induced by infection and clones induced by vaccination both contracted markedly at late timepoints after vaccination, which fits with T cell responses waning over time. The study was limited by a small number of convalescent patients and lacked early post-infection timepoints.

The receptor library was made with the immunoSEQ multiplex PCR assay. DNA from the cultured and isolated CD4+ T cells underwent TCR beta CDR3 sequencing. In the paper's pipeline: Non-productive TCR sequences were removed and reads were trimmed to the CDR3 region, keeping CDR3s of at least 7 amino acids. Antigen-specific clonotypes were identified using the MANAFEST web app by comparison of expansion in peptide wells against reference cultures. To be called positive, a clone needed expansion at FDR<0.05 compared with the reference and with all other wells, an odds ratio greater than 5, and a frequency greater than 0.1% in two replicate wells. Cross-reactive clonotypes were defined as significantly expanded in SARS-CoV-2 spike wells and in at least one common cold coronavirus spike condition. CDR3 similarity was assessed by Levenshtein distance using the stringdist R package, and unrooted trees were constructed with ape in R 3.6.1. This immuneACCESS table, as held by TCRdb, lists in-frame sequences with V and J called but not all clones. Of the missing ones, under half trace to an unresolved V gene in checked studies; the others have no known cause. V and J calls and clone size are copied from that table; D and trimming were computed from the DNA. The sample contains 35,000 to 45,000 clones, around 81% of them found a single time. The ten largest clones represent approximately 11% of the sample.

Recombination joined TRBV12-3 or TRBV12-4 with TRBJ2-2; the D gene lacks a confident call. The receptor was derived from a human donor who received a COVID-19 vaccine. Sample: CD4+ T cells from PBMCs cultured with SARS-CoV-2 spike peptides, taken before COVID-19 vaccination. The sample's cell subset or site, from its label and the paper: SARS-CoV-2 spike overlapping peptide pool stimulation. The base sequence is TGTGCCAGCAGTTTTCGAGAAACCGGGGAGCTGTTTTTT. It is translated as CASSFRETGELFF.